The source of this T cell receptor (beta chain) is a study of human T cells and chemical hapten exposure. Whole-study context: TCR yield per sample varied, mainly due to pooled library volumes.

Only a few counts were recorded for this clonotype. Its matching antigen is unknown. Each CDR3 protein gets one entry after TCRdb re-called the RACE reads with MiXCR. The sample lists 30,000 or so distinct CDR3 sequences; 6% to 7.5% were seen once. Whole-study results and caveats: No change in TCRs above 1 in 1000 frequency was produced by DPC sensitization.

Described time point: healthy volunteer bleed at 2 weeks. The study extracted total RNA from unfractionated whole blood. The V segment lost 5 bases and the J segment 5 bases; nucleotides outside the gene matches: 9. CDR3 length: 14 amino acids. Looked up from germline, CDR1 is SGHTA and CDR2 is FQGNSA. The V gene is TRBV7-2, the J gene TRBJ2-7; 7 nucleotides agree with TRBD2. The source material was whole blood. This receptor was taken from a human donor in good health. Some clones in this sample may be carry-over from other donors' samples. This CDR3 reads CASSLGLEGDEQYF. The CDR3 DNA is TGTGCCAGCAGCCTAGGACTAGAGGGAGACGAGCAGTACTTC.